These 4 T cell receptor beta chains were sequenced from one sample in a study of neurological immune-mediated disorders. Each CDR3 protein is one row after TCRdb ran MiXCR on the 5' RACE reads. The top ten hold roughly 27% of the sample, which has tens of thousands of distinct CDR3 sequences, 13% to 15% seen once. Sequencing was carried out using PBMCs. These receptors all come from a woman between 50 and 59 years old with HTLV-1-associated myelopathy (HAM/TSP).

This clonotype has at least ten counts. The chain uses TRBV6-5 and TRBJ1-3, with D uncertain. The CDR3 covers 15 residues. Deletions cut 5 bases from V and 1 base from J, with 12 bases between. Germline assignment: CDR1 MNHEY and CDR2 SVGAGI. CDR3 coding DNA: TGTGCCAGCAGTGAAGTGGCCGGGTCTGGAAACACCATATATTTT. It is translated as CASSEVAGSGNTIYF.

This clonotype has a single count. The J gene is TRBJ2-3, the V gene TRBV7-2, with TRBD2 identical over 14 bases. The CDR3 covers 16 residues. Germline V lookup: CDR1 SGHTA, CDR2 FQGNSA. Unmatched junction bases numbered 10, after V lost 10 bases and J lost 4 bases. The DNA for the CDR3 is TGTGCCACCTGGGAGACTAGCGGGGGGGCCCCAGATACGCAGTATTTT. Its translation is CATWETSGGAPDTQYF.

This clonotype was recorded many times. The J gene is TRBJ1-1, the V gene TRBV5-6, with unresolved D. V gave up 0 bases and J gave up 10 bases, with 16 bases separating them. CDR1 is SGHDT, CDR2 YYEEEE, per germline. The CDR3 has 14 amino acids. CDR3 protein: CASSLETPPSGAFF. As DNA, the CDR3 is TGTGCCAGCAGCTTGGAGACCCCACCATCAGGAGCTTTCTTT.

This clonotype was detected many times. This chain joins TRBV20-1 and TRBJ2-5; 11 positions agree with TRBD1. V trimming: 5 bases; J trimming: 5 bases; junction bases outside the gene matches: 4. Germline assignment: CDR1 DFQATT and CDR2 SNEGSKA (reference sequence). The CDR3 length is 13 residues. As DNA, the CDR3 is TGCAGTGCTGGGACAGGGGGGAGGGAGACCCAGTACTTC. It codes for CSAGTGGRETQYF.